This T cell receptor beta chain was recorded in a study of T cell responses to AZD1222 COVID-19 vaccine. Whole-study findings and limits: Epitopes outside B.1.351 and B.1.1.7 mutated regions reportedly drew nearly half of spike TCRs.

V lost 6 bases, J lost 1 base, and 11 bases lay in between. Germline-derived CDR1 and CDR2 are MRHNA and SNTAGT. This CDR3 has 14 residues. Clones were read by immunoSEQ multiplex PCR, and TCRdb kept only the in-frame ones, dropping some. Among roughly 130,000 clones listed, around 90% were seen once. Remarks on this clone: The antigen remains unidentified.

The receptor's source is an adult in good health. The sample was peripheral blood, taken on day 0 of AZD1222 vaccination. This chain uses TRBV6-4 with TRBJ2-3; maybe TRBD2 (6 bases). The DNA of the CDR3 is TGTGCCAGCAGCCAGACGGGGGGCACAGATACGCAGTATTTT. This encodes CASSQTGGTDTQYF.